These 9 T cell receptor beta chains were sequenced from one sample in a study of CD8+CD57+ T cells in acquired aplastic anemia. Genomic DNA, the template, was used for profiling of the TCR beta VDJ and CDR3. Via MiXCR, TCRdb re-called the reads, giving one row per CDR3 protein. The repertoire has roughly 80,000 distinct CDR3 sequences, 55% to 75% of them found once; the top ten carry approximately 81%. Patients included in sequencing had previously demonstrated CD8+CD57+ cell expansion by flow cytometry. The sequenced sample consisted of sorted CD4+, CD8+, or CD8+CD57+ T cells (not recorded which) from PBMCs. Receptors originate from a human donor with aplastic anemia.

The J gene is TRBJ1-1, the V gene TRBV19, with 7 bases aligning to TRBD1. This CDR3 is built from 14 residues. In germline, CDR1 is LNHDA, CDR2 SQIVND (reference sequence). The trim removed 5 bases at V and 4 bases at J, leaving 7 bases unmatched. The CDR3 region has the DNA TGTGCCAGTAGTGACCGGACAGGACGCACTGAAGCTTTCTTT. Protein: CASSDRTGRTEAFF.

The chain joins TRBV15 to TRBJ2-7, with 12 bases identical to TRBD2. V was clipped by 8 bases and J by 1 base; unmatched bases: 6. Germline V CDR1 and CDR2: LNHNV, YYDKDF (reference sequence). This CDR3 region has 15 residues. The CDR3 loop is CATAVGTSGSYEQYF. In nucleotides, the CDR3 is TGTGCCACCGCTGTGGGGACTAGCGGGTCCTACGAGCAGTACTTC.

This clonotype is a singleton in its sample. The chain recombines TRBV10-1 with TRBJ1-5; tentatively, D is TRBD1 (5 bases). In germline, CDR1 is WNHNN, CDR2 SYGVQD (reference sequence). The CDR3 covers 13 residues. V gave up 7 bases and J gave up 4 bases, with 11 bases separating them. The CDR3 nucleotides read TGCGCCAGCATCGACAGTCGGAATCAGCCCCAGCATTTT. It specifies CASIDSRNQPQHF.

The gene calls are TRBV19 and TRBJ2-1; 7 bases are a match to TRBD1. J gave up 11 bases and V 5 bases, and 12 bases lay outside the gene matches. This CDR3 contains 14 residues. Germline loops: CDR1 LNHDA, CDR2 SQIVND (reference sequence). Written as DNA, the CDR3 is TGTGCCAGTAGTTTCAGGGGGACGGAGAAAAAGCAGTTCTTC. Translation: CASSFRGTEKKQFF.

The DNA of the CDR3 is TGTGCCAGTATGACCAGGGAAATGAGAGATACGCAGTATTTT. Translation gives CASMTREMRDTQYF. J is TRBJ2-3 and V is TRBV19; TRBD1 might be the D (5 bases). The V gene's germline CDR1 is LNHDA and CDR2 SQIVND (reference sequence). V was shortened by 7 bases and J by 5 bases, with 16 bases between the two germline ends. The CDR3 has 14 residues. Full variable domain (remainder filled in from reference TRBV19 and TRBJ2-3): DGGITQSPKYLFRKEGQNVTLSCEQNLNHDAMYWYRQDPGQGLRLIYYSQIVNDFQKGDIAEGYSVSREKKESFPLTVTSAQKNPTAFYLCASMTREMRDTQYFGPGTRLTVL.

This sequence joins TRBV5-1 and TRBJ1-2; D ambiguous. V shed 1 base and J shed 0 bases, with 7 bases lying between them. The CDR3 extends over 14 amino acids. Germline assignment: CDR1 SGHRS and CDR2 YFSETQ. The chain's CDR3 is CASSLLAANYGYTF. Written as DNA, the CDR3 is TGCGCCAGCAGCTTGCTAGCGGCTAACTATGGCTACACCTTC. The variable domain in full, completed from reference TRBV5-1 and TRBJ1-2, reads KAGVTQTPRYLIKTRGQQVTLSCSPISGHRSVSWYQQTPGQGLQFLFEYFSETQRNKGNFPGRFSGRQFSNSRSEMNVSTLELGDSALYLCASSLLAANYGYTFGSGTRLTVV.

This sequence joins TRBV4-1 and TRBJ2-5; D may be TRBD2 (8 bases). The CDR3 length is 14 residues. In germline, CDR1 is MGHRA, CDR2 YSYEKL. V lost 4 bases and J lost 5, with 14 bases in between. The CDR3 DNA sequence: TGCGCCAGCAGCCTTAGCGGGACAGATGAGACCCAGTACTTC. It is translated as CASSLSGTDETQYF.

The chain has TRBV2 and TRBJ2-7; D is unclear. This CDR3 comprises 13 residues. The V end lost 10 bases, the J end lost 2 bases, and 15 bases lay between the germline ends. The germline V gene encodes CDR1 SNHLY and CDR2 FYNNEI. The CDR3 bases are TGTGCCACCGGCCTACGGCCCACCTACGAGCAGTACTTC. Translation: CATGLRPTYEQYF.

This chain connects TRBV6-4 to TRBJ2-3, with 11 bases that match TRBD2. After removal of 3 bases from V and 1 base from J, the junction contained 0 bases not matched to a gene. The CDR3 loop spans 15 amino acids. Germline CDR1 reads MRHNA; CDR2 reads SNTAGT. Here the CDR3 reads CASSETSGGTDTQYF. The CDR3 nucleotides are TGTGCCAGCAGTGAGACTAGCGGGGGCACAGATACGCAGTATTTT.